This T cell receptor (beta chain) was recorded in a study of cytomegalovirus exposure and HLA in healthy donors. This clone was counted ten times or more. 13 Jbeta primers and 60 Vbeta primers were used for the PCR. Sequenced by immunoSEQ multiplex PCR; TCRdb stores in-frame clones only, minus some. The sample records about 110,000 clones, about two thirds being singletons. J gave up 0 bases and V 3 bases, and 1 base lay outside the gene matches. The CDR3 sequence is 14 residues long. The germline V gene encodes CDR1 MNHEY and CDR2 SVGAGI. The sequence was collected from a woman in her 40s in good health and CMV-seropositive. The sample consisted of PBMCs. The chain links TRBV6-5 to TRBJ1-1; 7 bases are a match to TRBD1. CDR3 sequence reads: CASSYDRVNTEAFF. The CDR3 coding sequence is TGTGCCAGCAGTTATGACAGGGTGAACACTGAAGCTTTCTTT.